This is a list of T cell receptor beta chains from one sample in a study of blood T cell repertoires in COVID-19. The assay was immunoSEQ multiplex PCR, and TCRdb's table has in-frame clones only and misses some. The sample holds about 250,000 clones, 89% seen once. Sample: peripheral blood. These receptor sequences come from a woman aged 40 to 55 who had recovered from COVID-19. The CDR3 runs from the conserved cysteine through the conserved F or W. The D gene is left open where the match is weak. Expanded clones get a size class; other rows say once, few or many, or leave the size out.

v_gene,d_gene,j_gene,abundance,CDR3aa,CDR3nt
TRBV4-2,TRBD2,TRBJ2-3,NA,CASSQGVGLAGADTQYF,TGTGCCAGCAGCCAAGGTGTAGGGCTAGCGGGAGCAGATACGCAGTATTTT
TRBV13,TRBD1,TRBJ1-2,NA,CASSTRRQGAYGYTF,TGTGCCAGCAGTACCAGACGACAGGGGGCCTATGGCTACACCTTC
TRBV6-5,NA,TRBJ1-5,NA,CASSYTTGSDQPQHF,TGTGCCAGCAGTTACACAACAGGGTCGGATCAGCCCCAGCATTTT
TRBV29-1,NA,TRBJ2-5,NA,CSARVQETQYF,TGCAGCGCCAGGGTCCAAGAGACCCAGTACTTC
TRBV5-6,NA,TRBJ1-3,NA,CASSTWDRNTIYF,TGTGCCAGCAGCACGTGGGACAGAAACACCATATATTTT
TRBV2,NA,TRBJ1-5,once,CASSGGYQPQHF,TGTGCCAGCAGCGGGGGGTATCAGCCCCAGCATTTT
TRBV28,TRBD1,TRBJ2-7,NA,CASSSPLGQGVSYEQYF,TGTGCCAGCAGTTCCCCCCTTGGACAGGGGGTGTCCTACGAGCAGTACTTC
TRBV5-5,NA,TRBJ2-7,NA,CASIEEPWGTNYEQYF,TGTGCCAGCATCGAGGAGCCGTGGGGGACAAACTACGAGCAGTACTTC
TRBV19,TRBD2,TRBJ2-1,once,CASSRLAGPYNEQFF,TGTGCCAGTAGTAGACTAGCGGGGCCCTACAATGAGCAGTTCTTC
TRBV11-2,NA,TRBJ2-5,NA,CASSSWGAANQETQYF,TGTGCCAGCAGCTCTTGGGGAGCGGCGAACCAAGAGACCCAGTACTTC
TRBV14,TRBD1,TRBJ1-2,NA,CASSQNGQGIYGYTF,TGTGCCAGCAGCCAGAACGGACAGGGGATATATGGCTACACCTTC
TRBV27,NA,TRBJ2-3,NA,CASSLGFSGDTQYF,TGTGCCAGCAGTTTAGGGTTTTCGGGAGATACGCAGTATTTT
TRBV6-5,NA,TRBJ1-1,NA,CASSYSRLTEAFF,TGTGCCAGCAGTTACTCCAGGTTAACTGAAGCTTTCTTT
TRBV10-3,NA,TRBJ1-5,NA,CAISPSGEGQPQHF,TGTGCCATCAGTCCCTCAGGGGAGGGTCAGCCCCAGCATTTT
TRBV11-2,TRBD1,TRBJ2-7,NA,CASSLSGTGGFYEQYF,TGTGCCAGCAGCTTATCAGGGACAGGGGGATTCTACGAGCAGTACTTC
TRBV9,TRBD2,TRBJ2-1,NA,CASSVGTSGIHEQFF,TGTGCCAGCAGCGTCGGGACTAGCGGTATACATGAGCAGTTCTTC
TRBV11-2,NA,TRBJ1-2,NA,CASSLDAGVHGYTF,TGTGCCAGCAGCTTAGATGCCGGGGTTCATGGCTACACCTTC
TRBV27,NA,TRBJ1-5,NA,CASSQRVEEQPQHF,TGTGCCAGCAGCCAAAGGGTGGAGGAACAGCCCCAGCATTTT
TRBV6-4,NA,TRBJ1-6,NA,CASRPQGTPNSPLHF,TGTGCCAGCAGACCCCAGGGGACGCCGAATTCACCCCTCCACTTT
TRBV2,TRBD2,TRBJ2-5,NA,CASSLAGYQETQYF,TGTGCCAGCAGCTTAGCGGGGTACCAAGAGACCCAGTACTTC
TRBV30,NA,TRBJ1-1,NA,CAWSSGIAEAFF,TGTGCCTGGAGTAGCGGCATAGCGGAAGCTTTCTTT
TRBV5-4,TRBD2,TRBJ2-3,NA,CASSLRLAGGTDTQYF,TGTGCCAGCAGCTTGAGACTAGCGGGGGGCACAGATACGCAGTATTTT
TRBV7-9,NA,TRBJ1-4,NA,CASSLSVTNEKLFF,TGTGCCAGCAGCCTGAGTGTAACTAATGAAAAACTGTTTTTT
TRBV5-1,NA,TRBJ2-1,few,CASSLVQGTEQFF,TGCGCCAGCAGCTTGGTGCAGGGCACTGAGCAGTTCTTC
TRBV4-3,TRBD2,TRBJ2-1,few,CASSQEAGPGNEQFF,TGCGCCAGCAGCCAAGAAGCGGGACCGGGTAATGAGCAGTTCTTC
TRBV18,NA,TRBJ1-5,once,CASSPYPGGGPNQPQHF,TGTGCCAGCTCACCATATCCCGGCGGGGGGCCTAATCAGCCCCAGCATTTT
TRBV7-2,TRBD1,TRBJ1-2,NA,CASSLVAGGDSYGYTF,TGTGCCAGCAGCTTAGTTGCAGGGGGCGATTCCTATGGCTACACCTTC
TRBV18,NA,TRBJ2-1,NA,CASSVDREGEQFF,TGTGCCAGCTCAGTGGACAGGGAGGGTGAGCAGTTCTTC
TRBV28,NA,TRBJ1-2,NA,CASSPADRFYGYTF,TGTGCCAGCAGTCCCGCCGACAGATTCTATGGCTACACCTTC